Below, 2 T cell receptor beta chains from the same sample are listed, as sequenced in a study of cytomegalovirus exposure and HLA in healthy donors. 60 Vbeta and 13 Jbeta primers were used in PCR. Profiling relied on immunoSEQ multiplex PCR, and the TCRdb table lists in-frame clones only, not all of them. This repertoire shows 100,000 to 150,000 clones, about 81% found once; its top ten account for less than 1.1%. Sequences were obtained from PBMCs. The receptors originated from a woman between 25 and 40 years old in good health and CMV-seronegative.

This CDR3 is CASSPGTGFGNEQFF. The CDR3 nucleotides read TGTGCCAGCAGTCCCGGGACAGGGTTCGGGAATGAGCAGTTCTTC. This chain joins TRBV27 and TRBJ2-1, with 9 bases identical to TRBD1. This CDR3 has 15 amino acids. Germline-derived CDR1 and CDR2 are MNHEY and SMNVEV (reference sequence). The V and J ends lost 5 bases and 7 bases, in that order; junction bases with no gene match: 9.

The V gene is TRBV6-1, the J gene TRBJ2-7, with 7 bases lining up with TRBD1. CDR1 is MNHNS, CDR2 SASEGT, per germline. After removal of 3 bases from V and 2 bases from J, the junction contained 1 base not matched to a gene. There are 13 residues in the CDR3. CDR3 nucleotides: TGTGCCAGCAGTGAGGGACAGACCTACGAGCAGTACTTC. It specifies CASSEGQTYEQYF.